This T cell receptor beta chain was identified in a study of shared clonotypes between healthy human individuals. Concerning this clone itself: Its cognate antigen is unknown.

The study's findings and limits: Sample collection involved blood only; tissue repertoires are likely different. Larger estimated richness was generally seen in naive subsets than in memory subsets. What rarefaction showed was incomplete sorted-subset sequencing despite large depth.

Method: immunoSEQ multiplex PCR; TCRdb's copy keeps in-frame clones and lacks some. The sample lists about 1 million clones, roughly 80% occurring once. The CDR3 length is 16 residues. The J segment lost 4 bases and the V segment lost 1 base, leaving 7 bases of the junction unmatched. CDR1 and CDR2 from the germline V gene are SGHTA and FQGNSA. Sequencing input: memory CD4+ T cells sorted from blood. Subset defined: CD45RA-negative fraction. The chain uses TRBV7-2 and TRBJ2-3; 8 positions match TRBD2. The TCR originated in a man aged 18-30 years in good health. The CDR3: CASSLESGSGADTQYF. In nucleotides, the CDR3 is TGTGCCAGCAGCTTAGAAAGCGGGAGTGGCGCAGATACGCAGTATTTT.